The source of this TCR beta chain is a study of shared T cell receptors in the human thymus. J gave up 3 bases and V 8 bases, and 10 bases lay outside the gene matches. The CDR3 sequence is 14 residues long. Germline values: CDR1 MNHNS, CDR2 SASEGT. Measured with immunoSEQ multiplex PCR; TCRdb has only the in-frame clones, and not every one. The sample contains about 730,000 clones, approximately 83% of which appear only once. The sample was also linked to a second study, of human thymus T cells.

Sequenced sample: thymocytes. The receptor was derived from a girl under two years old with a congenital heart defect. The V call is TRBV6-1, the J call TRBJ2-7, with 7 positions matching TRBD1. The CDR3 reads CASGKTGWYYEQYF. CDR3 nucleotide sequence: TGTGCCAGCGGTAAGACAGGGTGGTACTACGAGCAGTACTTC.